The rows below give T cell receptor beta chains drawn from one sample of a study of CD4 T cells in relation to SARS-CoV-2 and coronaviruses. Sequencing was performed with immunoSEQ multiplex PCR; in TCRdb, only in-frame clones are kept and a portion is missing. In the table there are around 70,000 clones, about 89% of which are singletons. The sequenced sample was memory CD4+ T cells from PBMCs. These receptors were collected from a human donor in good health. CDR3s leave out the opening cysteine and the closing phenylalanine or tryptophan. A D gene is named only where the DNA matches it firmly.

TRBD1,TRBJ2-3,10,TRBV6-4,ASSDSTGGAD
TRBD2,TRBJ2-1,11,TRBV6-4,ASSPLGGGEQF
.,TRBJ1-2,11,TRBV28,AIPGPAFYGYT
.,TRBJ2-2,14,TRBV5-1,ASSLIVAQGTGELF
.,TRBJ2-3,14,TRBV5-1,ASSLARDSPRDTQY
.,TRBJ2-1,11,TRBV10-3,AISDTTSNEQF
.,TRBJ2-3,12,TRBV24-1,ATSDPDPTDTQY
TRBD2,TRBJ2-7,13,TRBV24-1,ATSEHSGGSYEQY
.,TRBJ1-5,11,TRBV2,ASRRRGDQPQH
.,TRBJ1-2,13,TRBV4-2,ASSLNPLVGYGYT
.,TRBJ2-2,12,TRBV9,ASSVDVNTGELF
.,TRBJ2-2,13,TRBV18,ASSPINQNTGELF
.,TRBJ2-5,13,TRBV11-2,ASSLWTLGPETQY
.,TRBJ1-3,12,TRBV3-1/TRBV3-2,ASTRALGGNTIY
TRBD1,TRBJ2-7,18,TRBV6-1,ASSEGGGDRDWRRGYEQY
TRBD2,TRBJ2-7,12,TRBV9,ASSVTSGGYEQY
.,TRBJ2-2,15,TRBV9,ASSARHRGGSTGELF
.,TRBJ1-1,10,TRBV3-1/TRBV3-2,ASSHQGAEAF
.,TRBJ1-6,13,TRBV19,ASTSGAGRNSPLH